Listed below are T cell receptor beta chains from one sample, sequenced in a study of control samples from healthy donors and cancer patients. Profiling relied on immunoSEQ multiplex PCR, and the TCRdb table lists in-frame clones only, not all of them. In the table there are 150,000 to 200,000 clones, around 90% of which are singletons. Sequenced material: blood. These receptors came from a man aged 30 to 45 in good health. The CDR3 runs from the conserved cysteine through the conserved F or W. Each record gives: D gene, V gene, CDR3 protein. A D gene is named only where the DNA matches it firmly.

>TRBD2|TRBV19
CASSPGPSSGGAFYTDTQYF
>.|TRBV18
CASSPLQETQYF
>TRBD2|TRBV6-5
CASRGESLEQETQYF
>TRBD1|TRBV14
CASRTGVNTEAFF
>.|TRBV4-2
CASSLQPKTGNTEAFF
>.|TRBV6-5
CASSYGRDYGYTF
>.|TRBV7-9
CASSWAAGGRDTEAFF
>.|TRBV5-8
CASSLPGKSGELFF
>.|TRBV2
CASGARTPGQGYTF
>TRBD2|TRBV6-1
CASSELAGGPDTQYF
>.|TRBV12-5
CASGLPPVTEAFF
>.|TRBV28
CASSFILISNQPQHF
>TRBD2|TRBV28
CATRGLAGTGELFF
>.|TRBV28
CASSSKGMNTEAFF
>TRBD1|TRBV5-8
CASRDRDSSLLDQPQHF
>TRBD1|TRBV7-9
CASNEGGQGGYEQYF
>TRBD2|TRBV19
CASSMGLYNEQFF
>.|TRBV5-5
CASSFRWPGGPQHF
>.|TRBV9
CASSLSVWDGYTF
>.|TRBV14
CASSQGRPYEQYF
>TRBD2|TRBV4-1
CASSQDKTSGSRSYEQYF
>.|TRBV24-1
CATSGGQNNQPQHF
>.|TRBV7-8
CASSLRRDSYNEQFF
>.|TRBV7-8
CASSFRPVPANTGELFF
>.|TRBV18
CASSTGGPGELFF
>.|TRBV6-5
CASSRRGGVNEKLFF
>TRBD2|TRBV7-2
CASSPPGLAGGNEQYF
>TRBD2|TRBV18
CASSPGLEAKNIQYF
>TRBD1|TRBV6-1
CASSDPWTGGTRKDQPQHF
>.|TRBV20-1
CSGSAGYEQYF
>.|TRBV5-8
CASSYRAQDAEAFF
>.|TRBV3-1/TRBV3-2
CASSQVRGLEEETQYF
>.|TRBV6-5
CASRPANTGELFF
>.|TRBV30
CAWSVRSWVDYEQYF
>.|TRBV6-5
CASSSPGHNSYEQYF
>.|TRBV5-1
CASSFQENTEAFF
>TRBD1|TRBV13
CASSFRDRGNYEQYF
>.|TRBV27
CASSPQRNQPQHF
>.|TRBV18
CASSLGGDSPLHF
>TRBD1|TRBV6-2/TRBV6-3
CASSYLGTGSNQPQHF
>.|TRBV20-1
CSARGNTEAFF
>.|TRBV5-5
CASSLDPREGKLFF
>.|TRBV18
CASSSGTVDLEPQHF
>.|TRBV19
CASRHATDPNYGYTF
>.|TRBV4-2
CASSPGRRDGFTDTQYF
>TRBD1|TRBV24-1
CATSQGVGKLFF
>.|TRBV4-1
CASSRGIFLAGPEAFF
>.|TRBV5-6
CASSLTSVEQFF
>TRBD2|TRBV5-1
CASSLASSGSGGSETQYF
>TRBD2|TRBV10-2
CATGTSGYNEQFF
>.|TRBV12-3/TRBV12-4
CASSFRPPRPQHF
>.|TRBV27
CASSSEGNEQYF
>.|TRBV4-1
CASSRLGGGELFF
>.|TRBV6-5
CASRSLTGTYGYTF
>.|TRBV6-1
CASSEGRSYYGYTF
>.|TRBV6-1
CASSEGQSSYNEQFF
>.|TRBV6-5
CASSPITGTIDEQYF